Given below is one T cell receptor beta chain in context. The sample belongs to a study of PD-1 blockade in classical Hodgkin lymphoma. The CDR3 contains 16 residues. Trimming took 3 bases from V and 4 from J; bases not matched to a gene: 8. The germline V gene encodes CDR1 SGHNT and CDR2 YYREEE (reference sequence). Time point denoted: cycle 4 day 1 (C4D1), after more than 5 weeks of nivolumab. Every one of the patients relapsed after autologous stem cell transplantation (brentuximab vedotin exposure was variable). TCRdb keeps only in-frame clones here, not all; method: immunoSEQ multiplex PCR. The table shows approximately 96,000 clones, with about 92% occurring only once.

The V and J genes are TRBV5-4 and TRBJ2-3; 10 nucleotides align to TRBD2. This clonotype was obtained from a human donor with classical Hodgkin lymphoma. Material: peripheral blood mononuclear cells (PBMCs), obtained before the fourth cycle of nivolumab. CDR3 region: CASSSRAGGPADTQYF. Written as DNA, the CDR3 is TGTGCCAGCAGCTCCCGAGCGGGAGGGCCGGCAGATACGCAGTATTTT.